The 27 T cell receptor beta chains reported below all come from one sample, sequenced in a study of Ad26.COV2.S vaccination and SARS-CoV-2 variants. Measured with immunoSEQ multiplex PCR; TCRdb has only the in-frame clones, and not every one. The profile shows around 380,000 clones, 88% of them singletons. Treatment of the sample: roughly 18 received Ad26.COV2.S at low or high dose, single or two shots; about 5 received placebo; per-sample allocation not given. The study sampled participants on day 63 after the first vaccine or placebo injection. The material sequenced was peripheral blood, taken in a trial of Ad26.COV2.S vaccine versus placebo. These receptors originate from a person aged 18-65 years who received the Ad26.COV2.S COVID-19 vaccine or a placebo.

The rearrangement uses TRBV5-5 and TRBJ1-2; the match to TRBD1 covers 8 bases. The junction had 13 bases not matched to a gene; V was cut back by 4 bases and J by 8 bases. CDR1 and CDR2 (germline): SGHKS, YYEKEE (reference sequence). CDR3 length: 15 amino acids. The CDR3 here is CASSDGPNRTGGYTF. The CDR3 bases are TGTGCCAGCAGCGACGGACCAAACCGGACAGGGGGCTACACCTTC.

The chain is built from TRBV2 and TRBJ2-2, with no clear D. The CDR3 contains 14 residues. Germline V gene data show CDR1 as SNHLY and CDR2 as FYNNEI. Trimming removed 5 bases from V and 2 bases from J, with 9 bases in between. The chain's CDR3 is CASSPFGNTGELFF. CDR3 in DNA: TGTGCCAGCAGTCCTTTCGGTAACACCGGGGAGCTGTTTTTT.

Here the CDR3 reads CASRSSLMNTEAFF. CDR3 bases: TGTGCCAGCAGGTCGTCACTGATGAACACTGAAGCTTTCTTT. The rearrangement links TRBV7-9 to TRBJ1-1; D remains ambiguous. Per the germline V gene, CDR1 is SEHNR and CDR2 is FQNEAQ (reference sequence). The CDR3 covers 14 residues. Trimming took off 6 bases at V and 0 bases at J, with 11 bases between the two ends.

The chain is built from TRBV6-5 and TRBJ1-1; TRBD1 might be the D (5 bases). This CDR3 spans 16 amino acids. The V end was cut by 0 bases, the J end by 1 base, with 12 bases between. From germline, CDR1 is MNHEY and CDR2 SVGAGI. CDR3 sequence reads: CASSYSFGGWNTEAFF. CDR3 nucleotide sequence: TGTGCCAGCAGTTACTCGTTCGGGGGGTGGAACACTGAAGCTTTCTTT.

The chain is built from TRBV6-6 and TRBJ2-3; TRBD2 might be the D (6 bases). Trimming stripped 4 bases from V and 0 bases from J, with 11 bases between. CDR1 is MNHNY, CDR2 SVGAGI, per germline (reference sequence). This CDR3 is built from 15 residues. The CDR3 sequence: CASSSEGGSTDTQYF. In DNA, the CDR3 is TGTGCCAGCAGTTCGGAGGGAGGAAGCACAGATACGCAGTATTTT.

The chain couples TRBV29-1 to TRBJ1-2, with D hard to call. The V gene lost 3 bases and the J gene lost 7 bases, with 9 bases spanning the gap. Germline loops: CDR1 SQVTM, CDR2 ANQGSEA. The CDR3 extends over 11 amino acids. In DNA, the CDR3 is TGCAGCGTTGATTTGGTTACTGGCTACACCTTC. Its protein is CSVDLVTGYTF.

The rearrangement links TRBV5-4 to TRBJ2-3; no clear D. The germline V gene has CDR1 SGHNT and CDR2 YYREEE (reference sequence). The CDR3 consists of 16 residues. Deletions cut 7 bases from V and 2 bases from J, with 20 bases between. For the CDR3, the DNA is TGTGCCAGCCGCATCGGAACACTAAAGGACACAGATACGCAGTATTTT. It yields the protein CASRIGTLKDTDTQYF.

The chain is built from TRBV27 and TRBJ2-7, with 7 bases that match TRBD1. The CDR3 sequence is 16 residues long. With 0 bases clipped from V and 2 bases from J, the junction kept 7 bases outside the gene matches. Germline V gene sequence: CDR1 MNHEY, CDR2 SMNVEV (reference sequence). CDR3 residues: CASSLSMAGGTYEQYF. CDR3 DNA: TGTGCCAGCAGTTTATCGATGGCAGGGGGAACCTACGAGCAGTACTTC.

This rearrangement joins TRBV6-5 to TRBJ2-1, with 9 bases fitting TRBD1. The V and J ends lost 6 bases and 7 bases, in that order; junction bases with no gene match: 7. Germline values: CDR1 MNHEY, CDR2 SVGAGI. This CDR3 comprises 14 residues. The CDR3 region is CASRTGQGINEQFF. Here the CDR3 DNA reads TGTGCCAGCAGAACCGGACAGGGGATAAATGAGCAGTTCTTC.

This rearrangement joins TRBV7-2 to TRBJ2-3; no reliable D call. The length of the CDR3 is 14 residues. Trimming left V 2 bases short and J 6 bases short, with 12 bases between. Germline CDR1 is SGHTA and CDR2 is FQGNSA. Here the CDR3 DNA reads TGTGCCAGCAGCTTACACCTTTTCGGGGATACGCAGTATTTT. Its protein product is CASSLHLFGDTQYF.

CDR3: CSASSGFQVYTF. In DNA form, the CDR3 reads TGCAGTGCTAGTTCGGGGTTTCAGGTCTACACCTTC. This chain links TRBV20-1 with TRBJ1-2; D unclear. CDR1 DFQATT and CDR2 SNEGSKA come from the germline V gene (reference sequence). CDR3 length equals 12 residues. With 3 bases removed from V and 10 bases from J, the gap between germline ends came to 15 bases.

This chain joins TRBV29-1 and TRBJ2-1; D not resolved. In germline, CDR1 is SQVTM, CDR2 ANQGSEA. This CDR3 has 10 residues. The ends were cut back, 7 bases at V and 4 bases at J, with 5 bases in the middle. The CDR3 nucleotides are TGCAGCGCCCAGTACAATGAGCAGTTCTTC. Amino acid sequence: CSAQYNEQFF.

DNA of the CDR3: TGTGCCTGGAGTGTACTCCCTGAAGCTTTCTTT. Amino acid sequence: CAWSVLPEAFF. The chain recombines TRBV30 with TRBJ1-1; D is unclear. CDR3 length equals 11 residues. Looked up from germline, CDR1 is GTSNPN and CDR2 is SVGIG (reference sequence). V dropped 0 bases and J dropped 6 bases, with 5 bases sitting between them.

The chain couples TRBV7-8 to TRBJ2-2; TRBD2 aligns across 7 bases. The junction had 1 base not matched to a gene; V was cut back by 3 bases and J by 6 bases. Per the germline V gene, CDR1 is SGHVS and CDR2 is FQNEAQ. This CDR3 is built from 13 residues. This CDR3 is CASSFRGAGELFF. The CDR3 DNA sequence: TGTGCCAGCAGCTTCCGGGGGGCCGGGGAGCTGTTTTTT.

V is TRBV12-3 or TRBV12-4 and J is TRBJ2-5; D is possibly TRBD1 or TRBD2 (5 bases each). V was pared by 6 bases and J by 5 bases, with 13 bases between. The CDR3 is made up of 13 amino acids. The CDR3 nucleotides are TGTGCCAGCAGCTGGGACCTGAGGGAGACCCAGTACTTC. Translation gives CASSWDLRETQYF.

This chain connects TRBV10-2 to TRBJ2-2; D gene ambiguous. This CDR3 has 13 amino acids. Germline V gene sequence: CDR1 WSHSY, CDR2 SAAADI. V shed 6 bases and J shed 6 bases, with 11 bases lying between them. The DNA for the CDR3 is TGCGCCAGCAGCTCCGGATTCCCCGGGGAGCTGTTTTTT. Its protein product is CASSSGFPGELFF.

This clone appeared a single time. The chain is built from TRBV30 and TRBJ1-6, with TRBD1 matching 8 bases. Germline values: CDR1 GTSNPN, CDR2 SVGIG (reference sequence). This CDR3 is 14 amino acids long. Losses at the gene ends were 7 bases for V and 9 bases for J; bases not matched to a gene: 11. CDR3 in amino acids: CAYQTGDRFSPLHF. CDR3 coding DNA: TGTGCCTACCAGACAGGGGATAGGTTTTCACCCCTCCACTTT.

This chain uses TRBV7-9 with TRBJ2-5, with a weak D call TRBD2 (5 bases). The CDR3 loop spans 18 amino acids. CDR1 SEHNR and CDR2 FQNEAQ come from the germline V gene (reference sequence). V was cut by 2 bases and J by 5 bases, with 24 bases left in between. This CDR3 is CASSLPNKVGGRGETQYF. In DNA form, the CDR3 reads TGTGCCAGCAGCTTACCGAACAAGGTCGGCGGCCGAGGGGAGACCCAGTACTTC.

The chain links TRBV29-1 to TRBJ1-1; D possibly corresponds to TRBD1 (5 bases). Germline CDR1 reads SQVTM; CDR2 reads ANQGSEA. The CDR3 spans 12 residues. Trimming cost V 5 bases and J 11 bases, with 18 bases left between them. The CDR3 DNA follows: TGCAGCGTTTATCGGGGGTTTCTTGGCGCTTTCTTT. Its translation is CSVYRGFLGAFF.

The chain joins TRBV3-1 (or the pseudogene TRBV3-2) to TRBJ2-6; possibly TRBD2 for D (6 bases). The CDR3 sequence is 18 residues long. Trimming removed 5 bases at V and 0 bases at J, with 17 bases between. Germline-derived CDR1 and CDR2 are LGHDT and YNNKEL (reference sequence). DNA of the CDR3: TGTGCCAGCAGCTACAACCGGGACTCCTACTCTGGGGCCAACGTCCTGACTTTC. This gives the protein CASSYNRDSYSGANVLTF.

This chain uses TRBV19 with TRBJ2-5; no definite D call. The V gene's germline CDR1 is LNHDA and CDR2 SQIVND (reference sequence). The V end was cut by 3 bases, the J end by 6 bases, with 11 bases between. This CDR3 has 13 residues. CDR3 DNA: TGTGCCAGTAGTATGCAAGAAGGGAAGACCCAGTACTTC. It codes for CASSMQEGKTQYF.

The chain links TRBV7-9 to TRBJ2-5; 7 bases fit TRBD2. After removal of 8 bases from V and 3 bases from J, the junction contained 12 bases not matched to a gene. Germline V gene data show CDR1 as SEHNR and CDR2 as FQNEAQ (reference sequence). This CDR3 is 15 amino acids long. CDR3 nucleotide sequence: TGTGCCAGCCGTCGAAGCTTCCGGGGGGAAGAGACCCAGTACTTC. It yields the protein CASRRSFRGEETQYF.

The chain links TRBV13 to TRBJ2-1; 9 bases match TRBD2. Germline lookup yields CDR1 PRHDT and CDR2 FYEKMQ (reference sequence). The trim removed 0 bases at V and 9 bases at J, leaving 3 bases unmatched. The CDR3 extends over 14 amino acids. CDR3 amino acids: CASSLGRLAAEQFF. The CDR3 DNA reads TGTGCCAGCAGCTTAGGGCGACTAGCGGCTGAGCAGTTCTTC. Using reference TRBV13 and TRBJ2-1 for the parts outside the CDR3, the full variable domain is AAGVIQSPRHLIKEKRETATLKCYPIPRHDTVYWYQQGPGQDPQFLISFYEKMQSDKGSIPDRFSAQQFSDYHSELNMSSLELGDSALYFCASSLGRLAAEQFFGPGTRLTVL.

The chain's CDR3 is CASSQADRASGEKLFF. CDR3 nucleotide sequence: TGTGCCAGCAGCCAAGCGGACCGGGCTTCGGGTGAAAAACTGTTTTTT. V is TRBV4-2 and J is TRBJ1-4; no firm D call. There are 16 residues in the CDR3. Germline assignment: CDR1 LGHNA and CDR2 YNFKEQ. Deletions cut 1 base from V and 7 bases from J, with 16 bases between.

The CDR3, as DNA: TGTGCCAGTAGGACAATGGGGGTTTTCGGGGAGCTGTTTTTT. Its protein is CASRTMGVFGELFF. The genes are TRBV19 and TRBJ2-2; D possibly matches TRBD1 or TRBD2 (5 bases each). The V end lost 6 bases, the J end lost 7 bases, and 15 bases lay between the germline ends. The CDR3 has 14 residues. Germline V gives CDR1 LNHDA, CDR2 SQIVND (reference sequence).

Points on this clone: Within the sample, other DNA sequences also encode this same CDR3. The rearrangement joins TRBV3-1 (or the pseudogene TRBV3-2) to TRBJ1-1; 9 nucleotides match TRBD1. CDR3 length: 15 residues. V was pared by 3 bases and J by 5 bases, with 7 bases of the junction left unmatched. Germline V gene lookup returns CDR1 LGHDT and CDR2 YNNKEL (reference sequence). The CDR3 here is CASSQPRQGGTEAFF. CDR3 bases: TGTGCCAGCAGCCAGCCACGACAGGGGGGGACTGAAGCTTTCTTT.

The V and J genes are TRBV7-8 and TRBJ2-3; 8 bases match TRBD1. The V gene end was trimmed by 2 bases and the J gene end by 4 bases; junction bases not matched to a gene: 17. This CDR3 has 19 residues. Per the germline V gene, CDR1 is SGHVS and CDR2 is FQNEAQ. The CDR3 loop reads CASSLFRFGGQGRADTQYF. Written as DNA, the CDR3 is TGTGCCAGCAGCTTATTCAGGTTTGGTGGACAGGGCAGGGCAGATACGCAGTATTTT.